The T cell receptor beta chain under discussion was sequenced for a study of Ad26.COV2.S vaccination and SARS-CoV-2 variants. Specified treatment: about 20 received Ad26.COV2.S at low or high dose, single or two shots; several received placebo; per-sample allocation not given. At day 63 after the first vaccine or placebo injection, samples were drawn. Here immunoSEQ multiplex PCR was the method, and the copy in TCRdb shows in-frame clones only, minus some. The data show about 400,000 clones, around 82% seen once. The V and J ends lost 4 bases and 0 bases respectively, with 6 bases between them. This CDR3 has 13 residues. In germline, CDR1 is KGHDR, CDR2 SFDVKD.

The chain employs TRBV24-1 and TRBJ2-7; D is ambiguous. This sequence originates from a person aged 18 to 59 who received the Ad26.COV2.S COVID-19 vaccine or a placebo. The material sequenced was peripheral blood, taken in a trial of Ad26.COV2.S vaccine versus placebo. CDR3 nucleotide sequence: TGTGCCACCAGTGAGGTCGGCTCCTACGAGCAGTACTTC. Translating it yields CATSEVGSYEQYF.